A selection of T cell receptor beta chains follows, all from one sample in a study of shared clonotypes between healthy human individuals. Only in-frame clones appear in the TCRdb table, and some are missing; sequencing was by immunoSEQ multiplex PCR. Among approximately 600,000 clones listed, roughly 95% were seen once. The sequencing sample was made of naive CD8+ T cells sorted from blood. The receptors derive from a woman aged 25 to 39 in good health. The CDR3 runs from the conserved cysteine through the conserved F or W. The order of the fields is clone size, J gene, CDR3 length, D gene, V gene, CDR3 DNA, CDR3 protein. A D gene is named only where the DNA matches it firmly. Size tells how often a clone was seen (once, few, many) or the class of an expanded clone, and some rows leave it out.

. TRBJ1-1 15 . TRBV9 TGTGCCAGCAGCGTAGATCAAGGGGCGTCCACTGAAGCTTTCTTT CASSVDQGASTEAFF
. TRBJ2-3 12 . TRBV23-1 TGCGCCAGCACCCCCGGTGAAGATACGCAGTATTTT CASTPGEDTQYF
. TRBJ2-1 13 . TRBV14 TGTGCCAGCAACGTCGCAGGCTACAATGAGCAGTTCTTC CASNVAGYNEQFF
. TRBJ1-1 14 . TRBV7-3 TGTGCCAGCAGCTCCCTAGTTCCGGGGACTGAAGCTTTCTTT CASSSLVPGTEAFF
. TRBJ2-1 16 TRBD2 TRBV4-1 TGCGCCAGCAGCCAAGGACTAGCGGGAACCTACAATGAGCAGTTCTTC CASSQGLAGTYNEQFF
. TRBJ1-5 15 TRBD1 TRBV19 TGTGCCAGCAAGGAACCGACAGGGGCTGATCAGCCCCAGCATTTT CASKEPTGADQPQHF
. TRBJ2-7 16 TRBD2 TRBV7-6 TGTGCCAGCAGCCCAAGCGGGACTAGCGGGGCCTACGAGCAGTACTTC CASSPSGTSGAYEQYF
. TRBJ1-2 12 . TRBV2 TGTGCCAGCAGGAGGGGGGTCTCTGGCTACACCTTC CASRRGVSGYTF
. TRBJ2-1 16 TRBD2 TRBV9 TGTGCCAGCAGCGTAGAGCGGGGTAGCTCCTACAATGAGCAGTTCTTC CASSVERGSSYNEQFF
. TRBJ2-7 13 . TRBV19 TGTGCCAGTGGGGCCACACTTACCTACGAGCAGTACTTC CASGATLTYEQYF
. TRBJ2-3 12 . TRBV7-9 TGTGCCAGCAGCCCCGGGGTAGCTTCGCAGTATTTT CASSPGVASQYF
. TRBJ2-7 12 . TRBV5-8 TGTGCCAGCAGCTTGAGGGTCTACGAGCAGTACTTC CASSLRVYEQYF
. TRBJ2-7 17 . TRBV28 TGTGCCAGCAGTTCCATTACGACGGCTGACTACTCCTACGAGCAGTACTTC CASSSITTADYSYEQYF
. TRBJ2-7 12 . TRBV27 TGTGCCAGCAAGACCGGGTCAAACGAGCAGTACTTC CASKTGSNEQYF
. TRBJ2-3 15 TRBD2 TRBV4-1 TGCGCCAGCAGCCAAGGGGGACTAGCTCCAGATACGCAGTATTTT CASSQGGLAPDTQYF
once TRBJ2-3 13 . TRBV5-1 TGCGCCAGCAGCTTGGGAGGGGAAGATACGCAGTATTTT CASSLGGEDTQYF
. TRBJ2-7 17 TRBD2 TRBV11-2 TGTGCCAGCAGCTTAGAGGGGTGGCGGGAGGGCCCCTACGAGCAGTACTTC CASSLEGWREGPYEQYF